The next 15 T cell receptor beta chains were all read from a single sample in a study of Graves' ophthalmopathy and Graves' hyperthyroidism. The sequenced template was RNA, covering the TCR beta CDR3 region. The first round was an RT-PCR with HTBI primers, and the second round was a multiplex PCR. One entry per CDR3 protein, called by TCRdb with MiXCR from the multiplex PCR reads. The sample records approximately 460,000 distinct CDR3 sequences, approximately 15% being singletons. The specimen was blood. These receptor sequences come from a woman between 25 and 40 years old with Graves' ophthalmopathy.

This clonotype was counted ten times or more. DNA for the CDR3: TGTGCCAGCAGCACTCGGGACGGCCAACAAGAGACCCAGTACTTC. Encoded protein: CASSTRDGQQETQYF. The V gene is TRBV28, the J gene TRBJ2-5, with D perhaps being TRBD1 or TRBD2 (5 bases each). The CDR3 has 15 amino acids. Trimming took 6 bases from V and 2 from J, leaving 16 bases between them. CDR1 and CDR2 from the germline V gene are MDHEN and SYDVKM.

The chain links TRBV6-4 to TRBJ2-7, with TRBD2 matching over 11 bases. The CDR3 runs 17 residues. Trimming took 2 bases from V and 3 from J; bases not matched to a gene: 9. Germline V gene sequence: CDR1 MRHNA, CDR2 SNTAGT. The CDR3 DNA reads TGTGCCAGCAGTGACCCACTGACTAGCGGGACGTACTACGAGCAGTACTTC. Protein: CASSDPLTSGTYYEQYF.

The chain recombines TRBV6-5 with TRBJ1-3; weak D call: TRBD1 (5 bases). V lost 6 bases, J lost 2 bases, and 17 bases lay in between. Germline loops: CDR1 MNHEY, CDR2 SVGAGI. The length of the CDR3 is 16 residues. DNA for the CDR3: TGTGCCAGCAGCTATCGCAGGGCGGGGGCTGGAAACACCATATATTTT. Translating gives CASSYRRAGAGNTIYF.

This clonotype has a count of ten or more. This chain connects TRBV5-1 to TRBJ1-1; 7 nucleotides align to TRBD1. V was pared by 7 bases and J by 0 bases, with 9 bases of the junction left unmatched. The CDR3 runs 15 residues. The V gene's germline CDR1 is SGHRS and CDR2 YFSETQ. CDR3 amino acids: CASVRTTGLNTEAFF. The CDR3 coding sequence is TGCGCCAGCGTAAGGACGACAGGGCTGAACACTGAAGCTTTCTTT.

This clonotype was detected many times. The V gene is TRBV28, the J gene TRBJ2-7, with D perhaps being TRBD1 or TRBD2 (6 bases each). Trimming removed 4 bases at V and 6 bases at J, with 16 bases between. The CDR3 loop spans 14 amino acids. Germline-derived CDR1 and CDR2 are MDHEN and SYDVKM. The chain's CDR3 is CASSYPGGGSEQYF. The CDR3 bases are TGTGCCAGCAGTTACCCTGGAGGGGGTAGCGAGCAGTACTTC.

V gene TRBV28 combines with J gene TRBJ1-2; D is unresolved. The V end lost 2 bases, the J end lost 6 bases, and 13 bases lay between the germline ends. CDR3 length: 14 residues. The germline gives CDR1 MDHEN, CDR2 SYDVKM. This CDR3 reads CASSLTYTENGYTF. In nucleotides, the CDR3 is TGTGCCAGCAGTTTAACATATACGGAAAATGGCTACACCTTC.

This clonotype was detected ten times or more. This rearrangement joins TRBV6-1 to TRBJ2-7, with 10 bases aligning to TRBD1. V was pared by 8 bases and J by 6 bases, with 10 bases of the junction left unmatched. There are 14 residues in the CDR3. The V gene's germline CDR1 is MNHNS and CDR2 SASEGT. This CDR3 reads CASPPGQGKSEQYF. DNA of the CDR3: TGTGCCAGCCCCCCGGGACAGGGGAAATCCGAGCAGTACTTC.

Details on this clonotype: At one boundary the junction diverges from the germline segment, which might be a read error. The chain combines TRBV14 with TRBJ2-7, with TRBD1 as a possible D gene (6 bases). The CDR3 length is 11 residues. The germline CDR1 and CDR2 sequences are SGHDN and FVKESK. This CDR3 reads CSSAGTYEQYF. In DNA form, the CDR3 reads TGTTCCAGCGCAGGGACATACGAGCAGTACTTC.

This clonotype was detected ten times or more. This rearrangement joins TRBV28 to TRBJ1-1; D possibly corresponds to TRBD1 (5 bases). The CDR3 length is 11 residues. Per the germline V gene, CDR1 is MDHEN and CDR2 is SYDVKM. The V end lost 5 bases, the J end lost 8 bases, and 9 bases lay between the germline ends. Written as DNA, the CDR3 is TGTGCCAGCAGTCTGAGGACAGAAGCTTTCTTT. This gives the protein CASSLRTEAFF.

In this sample, this clonotype turned up many times. The gene calls are TRBV28 and TRBJ2-7; D may correspond to TRBD1 or TRBD2 (5 bases each). The V end was cut by 7 bases, the J end by 0 bases, with 16 bases between. Germline V gene data show CDR1 as MDHEN and CDR2 as SYDVKM. CDR3 length equals 15 residues. CDR3 sequence reads: CASTGGVDGSYEQYF. As DNA, the CDR3 is TGTGCCAGCACTGGGGGAGTGGATGGCTCCTACGAGCAGTACTTC.

In this sample, this clonotype turned up a few times. At one of its ends the junction is not consistent with the germline gene, which may arise from a read error. The gene calls are TRBV28 and TRBJ1-2; D may be TRBD1 (6 bases). CDR3 size: 16 residues. Germline CDR1 and CDR2: MDHEN and SYDVKM. The CDR3 DNA sequence: TGTGCCGGCAGTTTCCCCCAGGGGTCTAGAGGGTATGGCTACACCTTC. It translates to CAGSFPQGSRGYGYTF.

This rearrangement joins TRBV14 to TRBJ1-3, with unresolved D. The CDR3 has 16 amino acids. Trimming took 1 base from V and 0 from J, leaving 10 bases between them. Germline-derived CDR1 and CDR2 are SGHDN and FVKESK. This CDR3 is CASSQADGYSGNTIYF. The DNA of the CDR3 is TGTGCCAGCAGCCAAGCTGATGGTTACTCTGGAAACACCATATATTTT.

J is TRBJ1-5 and V is TRBV19; no clear D gene. The CDR3 runs to 15 residues. Germline V gene sequence: CDR1 LNHDA, CDR2 SQIVND (reference sequence). The V gene lost 0 bases and the J gene lost 1 base, with 7 bases spanning the gap. CDR3 nucleotide sequence: TGTGCCAGTAGTATAGATAGGGTAAGCAATCAGCCCCAGCATTTT. It translates to CASSIDRVSNQPQHF.

The sample holds many counts of this clonotype. The rearrangement uses TRBV7-9 and TRBJ2-7; perhaps TRBD2 as D (5 bases). Germline assignment: CDR1 SEHNR and CDR2 FQNEAQ (reference sequence). Trimming stripped 3 bases from V and 8 bases from J, with 11 bases between. CDR3 length: 12 amino acids. CDR3 sequence (DNA): TGTGCCAGCAGCTTGGGGAGTATAAAGCAGTACTTC. It specifies CASSLGSIKQYF.

The chain employs TRBV12-3 or TRBV12-4 and TRBJ1-5; no clear D gene. CDR3 length: 15 residues. The V gene lost 6 bases and the J gene lost 3 bases, with 15 bases spanning the gap. This chain's CDR3 is CASSPEGSVNQPQHF. CDR3 in DNA: TGTGCCAGCAGCCCCGAGGGCAGCGTCAATCAGCCCCAGCATTTT.